Listed below are T cell receptor beta chains from one sample, sequenced in a study of OX40 agonist ivuxolimab in advanced cancers. Some clones are missing from TCRdb's copy, which holds only in-frame ones; the method was immunoSEQ multiplex PCR. The data hold tens of thousands of clones, with 65% to 90% observed a single time. Specimen: CD4+ or CD8+ T cells sorted from blood, collected in a trial of the OX40 agonist ivuxolimab. The receptors were sampled from an adult with an advanced solid tumor such as melanoma, head and neck, liver or kidney cancer. The CDR3 runs from the conserved cysteine through the conserved F or W. Each record gives: CDR3 protein, CDR3 DNA, V gene, J gene, D gene, clone size. A D gene is named only where the DNA matches it firmly. Clone size, where shown, is once, few, many, or a class for clones that have expanded.

cdr3_aa: CASSIGTTSYEQYF
cdr3_nt: TGTGCCAGCAGCATAGGGACTACCTCCTACGAGCAGTACTTC
v_call: TRBV11-2
j_call: TRBJ2-7
d_call: TRBD2
clone_size: .

cdr3_aa: CASSLLAGGPRFSYEQYF
cdr3_nt: TGCGCCAGCAGCCTACTAGCGGGGGGGCCCCGGTTCAGTTACGAGCAGTACTTC
v_call: TRBV4-1
j_call: TRBJ2-7
d_call: TRBD2
clone_size: .

cdr3_aa: CASSYSGGIQETQYF
cdr3_nt: TGTGCCAGCAGTTACTCGGGGGGCATCCAAGAGACCCAGTACTTC
v_call: TRBV6-5
j_call: TRBJ2-5
d_call: .
clone_size: once

cdr3_aa: CASSLDGTNTDTQYF
cdr3_nt: TGTGCCAGCAGCTTAGATGGGACGAACACAGATACGCAGTATTTT
v_call: TRBV7-9
j_call: TRBJ2-3
d_call: .
clone_size: .

cdr3_aa: CASSATASSYNSPLHF
cdr3_nt: TGTGCCAGCAGCGCGACAGCCAGCTCCTATAATTCACCCCTCCACTTT
v_call: TRBV7-2
j_call: TRBJ1-6
d_call: .
clone_size: medium-sized

cdr3_aa: CASSLSGGDGYTF
cdr3_nt: TGTGCCAGCAGCTTGTCAGGGGGCGATGGCTACACCTTC
v_call: TRBV5-6
j_call: TRBJ1-2
d_call: TRBD1
clone_size: .

cdr3_aa: CASSDPGQSTDTQYF
cdr3_nt: TGTGCCAGCAGCGATCCGGGACAGAGCACAGATACGCAGTATTTT
v_call: TRBV11-3
j_call: TRBJ2-3
d_call: TRBD1
clone_size: .

cdr3_aa: CASSQALAGGTQYF
cdr3_nt: TGTGCCAGCAGCCAAGCACTAGCGGGGGGAACGCAGTATTTT
v_call: TRBV14
j_call: TRBJ2-3
d_call: TRBD2
clone_size: few

cdr3_aa: CASSAAGGGTGELFF
cdr3_nt: TGCGCCAGCAGCGCTGCAGGGGGCGGCACCGGGGAGCTGTTTTTT
v_call: TRBV5-1
j_call: TRBJ2-2
d_call: TRBD1
clone_size: few

cdr3_aa: CASSQWGGGDNSPLHF
cdr3_nt: TGTGCCAGCAGCCAGTGGGGAGGGGGGGATAATTCACCCCTCCACTTT
v_call: TRBV11-2
j_call: TRBJ1-6
d_call: .
clone_size: .

cdr3_aa: CASSLVLGQGAKTQYF
cdr3_nt: TGTGCCAGCAGCTTAGTCCTGGGACAGGGGGCGAAGACCCAGTACTTC
v_call: TRBV7-9
j_call: TRBJ2-5
d_call: TRBD1
clone_size: .

cdr3_aa: CASSTLIEPQHF
cdr3_nt: TGTGCCAGCAGTACCCTTATTGAGCCCCAGCATTTT
v_call: TRBV28
j_call: TRBJ1-5
d_call: .
clone_size: .

cdr3_aa: CASSPGAGAEQYF
cdr3_nt: TGTGCCAGCTCACCAGGGGCAGGGGCCGAGCAGTACTTC
v_call: TRBV18
j_call: TRBJ2-7
d_call: .
clone_size: once

cdr3_aa: CASSPSVGKGGTEAFF
cdr3_nt: TGTGCCAGCTCACCAAGTGTTGGGAAAGGTGGCACTGAAGCTTTCTTT
v_call: TRBV18
j_call: TRBJ1-1
d_call: .
clone_size: .

cdr3_aa: CAWRGDRGTGELFF
cdr3_nt: TGTGCCTGGAGGGGGGACAGGGGAACCGGGGAGCTGTTTTTT
v_call: TRBV30
j_call: TRBJ2-2
d_call: TRBD1
clone_size: .

cdr3_aa: CASSPRVDNQPQHF
cdr3_nt: TGTGCCAGCAGCCCGAGAGTGGACAATCAGCCCCAGCATTTT
v_call: TRBV5-5
j_call: TRBJ1-5
d_call: .
clone_size: .

cdr3_aa: CAISTGGANTEAFF
cdr3_nt: TGTGCCATCAGTACAGGGGGCGCGAACACTGAAGCTTTCTTT
v_call: TRBV10-3
j_call: TRBJ1-1
d_call: TRBD1
clone_size: .

cdr3_aa: CASSGGQLDGYTF
cdr3_nt: TGTGCCAGCAGTGGGGGACAGCTAGATGGCTACACCTTC
v_call: TRBV6-4
j_call: TRBJ1-2
d_call: TRBD1
clone_size: .

cdr3_aa: CASSLGVSGANVLTF
cdr3_nt: TGTGCCAGCAGCCTCGGGGTTTCTGGGGCCAACGTCCTGACTTTC
v_call: TRBV5-5
j_call: TRBJ2-6
d_call: .
clone_size: .

cdr3_aa: CASSRERGSGQPQHF
cdr3_nt: TGTGCCAGCAGTCGAGAAAGGGGGTCCGGTCAGCCCCAGCATTTT
v_call: TRBV6-1
j_call: TRBJ1-5
d_call: .
clone_size: .

cdr3_aa: CSPPDEGHPPQHF
cdr3_nt: TGCAGCCCTCCCGATGAAGGGCACCCTCCCCAGCATTTT
v_call: TRBV29-1
j_call: TRBJ1-5
d_call: .
clone_size: .

cdr3_aa: CASSDLMRGGLNNEQFF
cdr3_nt: TGTGCCAGCAGTGATCTAATGAGAGGGGGTCTGAACAATGAGCAGTTCTTC
v_call: TRBV25-1
j_call: TRBJ2-1
d_call: .
clone_size: .

cdr3_aa: CASSFKGLGEETQYF
cdr3_nt: TGTGCCAGCAGCTTCAAGGGGTTGGGGGAAGAGACCCAGTACTTC
v_call: TRBV7-9
j_call: TRBJ2-5
d_call: .
clone_size: .

cdr3_aa: CASATGKNSPLHF
cdr3_nt: TGTGCCTCGGCGACAGGCAAAAATTCACCCCTCCACTTT
v_call: TRBV28
j_call: TRBJ1-6
d_call: .
clone_size: few

cdr3_aa: CVRSPGTAVHLVMSTEAFF
cdr3_nt: TGTGTCAGAAGCCCTGGGACAGCGGTCCATCTGGTTATGAGCACTGAAGCTTTCTTT
v_call: TRBV7-5
j_call: TRBJ1-1
d_call: .
clone_size: .

cdr3_aa: CASSSRGTGSSGNQPQHF
cdr3_nt: TGTGCCAGCAGCTCAAGGGGGACAGGGAGTTCGGGCAATCAGCCCCAGCATTTT
v_call: TRBV4-2
j_call: TRBJ1-5
d_call: TRBD1
clone_size: .

cdr3_aa: CASRRTDSSTDTQYF
cdr3_nt: TGTGCCAGTAGGAGGACAGATTCTAGCACAGATACGCAGTATTTT
v_call: TRBV19
j_call: TRBJ2-3
d_call: .
clone_size: .

cdr3_aa: CSVTNRGRGEKLFF
cdr3_nt: TGCAGCGTTACAAACAGGGGGCGAGGAGAAAAACTGTTTTTT
v_call: TRBV29-1
j_call: TRBJ1-4
d_call: TRBD1
clone_size: .

cdr3_aa: CASSEYGDRGYSGNTIYF
cdr3_nt: TGTGCCAGCAGTGAATACGGGGACAGGGGATACTCTGGAAACACCATATATTTT
v_call: TRBV2
j_call: TRBJ1-3
d_call: TRBD1
clone_size: .

cdr3_aa: CASKKGSAGNTIYF
cdr3_nt: TGTGCCAGTAAGAAGGGCTCGGCGGGAAACACCATATATTTT
v_call: TRBV19
j_call: TRBJ1-3
d_call: .
clone_size: .

cdr3_aa: CSVGYRTGAGNTIYF
cdr3_nt: TGCAGCGTTGGGTATCGGACAGGGGCGGGAAACACCATATATTTT
v_call: TRBV29-1
j_call: TRBJ1-3
d_call: TRBD1
clone_size: .

cdr3_aa: CASSSTGARGNQPQHF
cdr3_nt: TGTGCCAGCAGTTCGACAGGGGCCCGCGGCAATCAGCCCCAGCATTTT
v_call: TRBV25-1
j_call: TRBJ1-5
d_call: TRBD1
clone_size: .

cdr3_aa: CASTNARADLEAFF
cdr3_nt: TGTGCCAGCACCAACGCGAGGGCGGACCTTGAAGCTTTCTTT
v_call: TRBV19
j_call: TRBJ1-1
d_call: .
clone_size: once

cdr3_aa: CASSLVGQVKHYEQYF
cdr3_nt: TGTGCCAGCAGCTTGGTCGGCCAGGTAAAACACTACGAGCAGTACTTC
v_call: TRBV5-4
j_call: TRBJ2-7
d_call: .
clone_size: once

cdr3_aa: CASSISGNTDTQYF
cdr3_nt: TGTGCCAGTAGTATATCAGGGAACACAGATACGCAGTATTTT
v_call: TRBV19
j_call: TRBJ2-3
d_call: .
clone_size: .

cdr3_aa: CASSFGRATNEKLFF
cdr3_nt: TGTGCCAGCAGCTTTGGGCGGGCAACTAATGAAAAACTGTTTTTT
v_call: TRBV5-8
j_call: TRBJ1-4
d_call: .
clone_size: .

cdr3_aa: CSAGRTGQIF
cdr3_nt: TGCAGTGCTGGTAGGACAGGTCAGATCTTT
v_call: TRBV20-1
j_call: TRBJ1-1
d_call: TRBD1
clone_size: .

cdr3_aa: CASSRGGEPQHF
cdr3_nt: TGTGCCAGCAGCCGAGGTGGGGAGCCCCAGCATTTT
v_call: TRBV7-2
j_call: TRBJ1-5
d_call: .
clone_size: once

cdr3_aa: CASSYEIGGQETQYF
cdr3_nt: TGTGCCAGCAGCTACGAAATCGGGGGGCAAGAGACCCAGTACTTC
v_call: TRBV7-7
j_call: TRBJ2-5
d_call: TRBD2
clone_size: .

cdr3_aa: CAGSDPGGNQPQHF
cdr3_nt: TGTGCCGGCAGTGACCCCGGCGGGAATCAGCCCCAGCATTTT
v_call: TRBV25-1
j_call: TRBJ1-5
d_call: .
clone_size: .

cdr3_aa: CASSFSPSSYEQYF
cdr3_nt: TGTGCCAGCAGCTTCTCCCCCAGCTCCTACGAGCAGTACTTC
v_call: TRBV7-9
j_call: TRBJ2-7
d_call: .
clone_size: .

cdr3_aa: CASSPLGESGELFF
cdr3_nt: TGTGCCAGCAGTCCTCTGGGGGAATCCGGGGAGCTGTTTTTT
v_call: TRBV6-6
j_call: TRBJ2-2
d_call: .
clone_size: .

cdr3_aa: CASSSGFSYNEQFF
cdr3_nt: TGTGCCAGCAGCTCGGGGTTCTCCTACAATGAGCAGTTCTTC
v_call: TRBV7-7
j_call: TRBJ2-1
d_call: .
clone_size: .

cdr3_aa: CASAGLAKNIQYF
cdr3_nt: TGTGCCAGCGCCGGGCTAGCCAAAAACATTCAGTACTTC
v_call: TRBV2
j_call: TRBJ2-4
d_call: .
clone_size: .

cdr3_aa: CASSLNGPVNTEAFF
cdr3_nt: TGTGCCAGCAGCTTAAACGGACCAGTCAACACTGAAGCTTTCTTT
v_call: TRBV7-8
j_call: TRBJ1-1
d_call: .
clone_size: .

cdr3_aa: CATTTRPPTDTQYF
cdr3_nt: TGTGCCACGACGACTAGGCCCCCCACAGATACGCAGTATTTT
v_call: TRBV10-3
j_call: TRBJ2-3
d_call: .
clone_size: .

cdr3_aa: CASSPGQGPYEQYF
cdr3_nt: TGTGCCAGCAGCCCGGGACAGGGTCCCTACGAGCAGTACTTC
v_call: TRBV28
j_call: TRBJ2-7
d_call: TRBD1
clone_size: few

cdr3_aa: CASSLSPERPSYNEQFF
cdr3_nt: TGCGCCAGCAGCCTATCTCCTGAGCGGCCGTCCTACAATGAGCAGTTCTTC
v_call: TRBV4-1
j_call: TRBJ2-1
d_call: .
clone_size: .

cdr3_aa: CASSSLGQGRTSSPLHF
cdr3_nt: TGTGCCAGCAGCTCCCTAGGACAAGGTAGAACTAGTTCACCCCTCCACTTT
v_call: TRBV7-9
j_call: TRBJ1-6
d_call: .
clone_size: .

cdr3_aa: CANAWTGGREQYF
cdr3_nt: TGTGCCAATGCCTGGACAGGGGGTCGCGAGCAGTACTTC
v_call: TRBV2
j_call: TRBJ2-7
d_call: TRBD1
clone_size: .

cdr3_aa: CASRLRAPLNTEAFF
cdr3_nt: TGTGCCAGCCGACTCAGGGCCCCCTTGAACACTGAAGCTTTCTTT
v_call: TRBV5-6
j_call: TRBJ1-1
d_call: .
clone_size: .

cdr3_aa: CASSQGRGETQYF
cdr3_nt: TGCGCCAGCAGCCAAGGACGGGGAGAGACCCAGTACTTC
v_call: TRBV4-1
j_call: TRBJ2-5
d_call: .
clone_size: .

cdr3_aa: CASSQGQGARETQYF
cdr3_nt: TGTGCCAGCAGCCAGGGACAGGGGGCGCGGGAGACCCAGTACTTC
v_call: TRBV7-9
j_call: TRBJ2-5
d_call: TRBD1
clone_size: .